The present T cell receptor beta chain was sequenced within a study of blood T cell repertoires in COVID-19. Study-level background: Sites in the United States, Italy and Spain provided acute and convalescent COVID-19 samples.

Under the authors' procedure: Reference gene primer amplification in the assay estimated nucleated cell counts. Sequenced by immunoSEQ multiplex PCR; TCRdb stores in-frame clones only, minus some. The DNA was the basis for D and trimming; V, J and clone size are from that table. The sample yields 27,000 or so clones, roughly 90% seen once. The CDR3 spans 13 residues. J lost 5 bases, V lost 5 bases, and 2 bases had no gene match. This receptor was identified in a human donor with active COVID-19. The donor label of this sample is uncertain. The J gene is TRBJ1-4, the V gene TRBV12-3 or TRBV12-4, with 7 nucleotides matching TRBD1. Sequenced sample: peripheral blood. The DNA for the CDR3 is TGTGCCAGCAGTCGGACAGGAAATGAAAAACTGTTTTTT. This gives the protein CASSRTGNEKLFF.